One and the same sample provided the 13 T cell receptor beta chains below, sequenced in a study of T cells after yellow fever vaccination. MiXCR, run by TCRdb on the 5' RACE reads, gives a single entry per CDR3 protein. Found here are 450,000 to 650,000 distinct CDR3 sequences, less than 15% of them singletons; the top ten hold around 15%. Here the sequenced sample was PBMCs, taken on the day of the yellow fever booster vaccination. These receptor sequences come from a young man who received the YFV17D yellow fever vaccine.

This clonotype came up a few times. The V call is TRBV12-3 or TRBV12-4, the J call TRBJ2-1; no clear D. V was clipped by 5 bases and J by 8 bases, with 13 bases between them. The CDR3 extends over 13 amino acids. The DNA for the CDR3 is TGTGCCAGCAGTCTCCGGGTAAGACATGAGCAGTTCTTC. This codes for CASSLRVRHEQFF.

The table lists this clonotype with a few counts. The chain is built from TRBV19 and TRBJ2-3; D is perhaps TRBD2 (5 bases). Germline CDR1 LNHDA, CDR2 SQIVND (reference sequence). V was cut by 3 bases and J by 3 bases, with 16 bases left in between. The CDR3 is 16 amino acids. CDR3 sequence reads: CASSILGERTTDTQYF. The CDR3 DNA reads TGTGCCAGTAGTATTTTGGGAGAGAGGACTACAGATACGCAGTATTTT.

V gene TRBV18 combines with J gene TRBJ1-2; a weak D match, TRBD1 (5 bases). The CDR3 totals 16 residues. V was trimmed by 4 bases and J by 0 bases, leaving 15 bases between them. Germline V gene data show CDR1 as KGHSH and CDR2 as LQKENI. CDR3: CASSRSPGQTNYGYTF. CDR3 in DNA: TGTGCCAGCTCACGCTCACCGGGGCAAACTAACTATGGCTACACCTTC.

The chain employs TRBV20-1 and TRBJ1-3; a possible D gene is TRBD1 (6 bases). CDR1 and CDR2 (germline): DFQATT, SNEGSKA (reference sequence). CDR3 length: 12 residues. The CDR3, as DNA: TGCAGCATACAGGGTTCTGGAAACACCATATATTTT. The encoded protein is CSIQGSGNTIYF.

The DNA of the CDR3 is TGTGCCAGCAGTAATGAATGGGGGGACCAAGAGACCCAGTACTTC. Its protein product is CASSNEWGDQETQYF. This chain uses TRBV6-1 with TRBJ2-5; a weak D match, TRBD2 (6 bases). V lost 5 bases and J 0 bases, leaving 13 bases between the germline ends. The CDR3 contains 15 residues. The germline CDR1 and CDR2 sequences are MNHNS and SASEGT.

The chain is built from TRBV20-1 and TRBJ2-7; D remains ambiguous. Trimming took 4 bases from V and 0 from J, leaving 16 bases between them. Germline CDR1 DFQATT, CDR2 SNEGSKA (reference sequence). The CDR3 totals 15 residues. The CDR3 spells CSATLGPSNSYEQYF. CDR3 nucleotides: TGCAGTGCTACCCTAGGCCCCTCGAACTCCTACGAGCAGTACTTC.

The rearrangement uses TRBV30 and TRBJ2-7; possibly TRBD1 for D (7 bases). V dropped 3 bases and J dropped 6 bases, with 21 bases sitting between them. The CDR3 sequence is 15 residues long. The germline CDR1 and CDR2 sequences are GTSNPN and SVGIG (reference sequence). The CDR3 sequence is CAWSKRGDRLGEQYF. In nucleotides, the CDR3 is TGTGCCTGGAGCAAACGTGGGGACAGACTAGGCGAGCAGTACTTC.

CDR3 nucleotides: TGCAGTGCCCCGGACAGGGGGAGCGAGACCCAGTACTTC. Its translation: CSAPDRGSETQYF. The chain recombines TRBV20-1 with TRBJ2-5; the match to TRBD1 covers 10 bases. V shed 6 bases and J 5 bases; nucleotides not matched to a gene: 6. Germline values: CDR1 DFQATT, CDR2 SNEGSKA (reference sequence). This CDR3 spans 13 amino acids.

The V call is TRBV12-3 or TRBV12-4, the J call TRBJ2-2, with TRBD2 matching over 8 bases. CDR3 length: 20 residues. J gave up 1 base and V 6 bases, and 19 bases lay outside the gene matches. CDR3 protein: CASRAAGGLEQRGNTGELFF. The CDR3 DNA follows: TGTGCCAGCAGAGCCGCGGGAGGTCTGGAACAAAGGGGGAACACCGGGGAGCTGTTTTTT.

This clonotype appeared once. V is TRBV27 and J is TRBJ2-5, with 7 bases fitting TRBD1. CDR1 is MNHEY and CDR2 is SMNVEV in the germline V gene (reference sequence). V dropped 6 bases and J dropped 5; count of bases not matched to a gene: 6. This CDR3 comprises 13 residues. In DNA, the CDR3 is TGTGCCAGCAGCGGGACAGCGAGGGAGACCCAGTACTTC. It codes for CASSGTARETQYF.

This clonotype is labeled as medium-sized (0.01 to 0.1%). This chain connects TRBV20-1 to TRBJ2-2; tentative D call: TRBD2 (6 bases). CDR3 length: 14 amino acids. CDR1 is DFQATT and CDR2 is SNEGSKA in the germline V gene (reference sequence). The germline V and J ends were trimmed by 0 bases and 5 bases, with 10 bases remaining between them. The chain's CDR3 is CSARDGGETGELFF. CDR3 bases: TGCAGTGCTAGAGATGGCGGGGAAACCGGGGAGCTGTTTTTT.

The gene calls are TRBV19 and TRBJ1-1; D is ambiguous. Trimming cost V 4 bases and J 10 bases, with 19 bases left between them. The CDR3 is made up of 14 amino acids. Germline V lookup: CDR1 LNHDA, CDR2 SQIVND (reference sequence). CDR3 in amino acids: CASSKEIANLGAFF. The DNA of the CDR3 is TGTGCCAGTAGTAAAGAGATAGCGAATTTGGGAGCTTTCTTT.

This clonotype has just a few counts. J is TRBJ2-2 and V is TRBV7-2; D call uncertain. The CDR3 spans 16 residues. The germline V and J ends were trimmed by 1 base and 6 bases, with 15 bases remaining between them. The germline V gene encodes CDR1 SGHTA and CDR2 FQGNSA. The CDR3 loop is CASSLVNARVPGELFF. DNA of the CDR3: TGTGCCAGCAGCTTAGTTAATGCCCGGGTGCCCGGGGAGCTGTTTTTT.